The present TCR beta chain was sequenced within a study of OX40 agonist ivuxolimab in advanced cancers. Samples of blood were obtained at baseline, on cycle 4 day 1, and on cycle 7 day 1. As concerns this clone: The antigen is undetermined.

The CDR3 totals 14 residues. Trimming left V 2 bases short and J 1 base short, with 10 bases between. The germline V gene has CDR1 SGDLS and CDR2 YYNGEE. Only in-frame clones appear in the TCRdb table, and some are missing; sequencing was by immunoSEQ multiplex PCR. This table has about 18,000 clones, 55% to 75% appearing once. Study-level points and caveats: CD8+ T cells averaged more expanded clones than CD4+. Undetermined was the antigen specificity of the expanded peripheral T cells.

V gene TRBV9 combines with J gene TRBJ2-7; D might be TRBD1 (6 bases). Specimen: CD4+ or CD8+ T cells sorted from blood, collected in a trial of the OX40 agonist ivuxolimab. The receptor's source is an adult with an advanced solid tumor such as melanoma, head and neck, liver or kidney cancer. The CDR3, as DNA: TGTGCCAGCAGCGTGGGGACATTTTCCTACGAGCAGTACTTC. Translated: CASSVGTFSYEQYF.